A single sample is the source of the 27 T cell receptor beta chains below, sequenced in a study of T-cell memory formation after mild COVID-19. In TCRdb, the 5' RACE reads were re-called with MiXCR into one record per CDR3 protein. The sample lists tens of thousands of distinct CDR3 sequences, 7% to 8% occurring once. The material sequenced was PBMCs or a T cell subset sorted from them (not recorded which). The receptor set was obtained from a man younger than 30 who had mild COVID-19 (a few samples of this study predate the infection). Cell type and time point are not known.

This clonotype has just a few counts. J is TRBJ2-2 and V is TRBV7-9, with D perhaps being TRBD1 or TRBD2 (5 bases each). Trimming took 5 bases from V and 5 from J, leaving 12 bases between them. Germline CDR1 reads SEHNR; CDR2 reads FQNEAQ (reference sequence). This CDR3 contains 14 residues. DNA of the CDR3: TGTGCCAGCAGCATTGGGACGCTGACCGGGGAGCTGTTTTTT. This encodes CASSIGTLTGELFF.

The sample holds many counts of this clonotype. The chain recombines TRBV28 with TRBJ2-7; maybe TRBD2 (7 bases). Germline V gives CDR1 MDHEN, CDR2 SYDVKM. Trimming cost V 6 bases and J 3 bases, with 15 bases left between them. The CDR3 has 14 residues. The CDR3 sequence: CASREGGKGYEQYF. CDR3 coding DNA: TGTGCCAGCAGGGAGGGGGGGAAAGGCTACGAGCAGTACTTC.

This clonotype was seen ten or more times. The CDR3 DNA reads as TGTGCCAGCAGCTTGGACGGACTAGCGGGCAATGAGCAGTTCTTC. This encodes CASSLDGLAGNEQFF. The J gene is TRBJ2-1, the V gene TRBV5-5, with 11 bases lining up with TRBD2. Looked up from germline, CDR1 is SGHKS and CDR2 is YYEKEE (reference sequence). Trimming cost V 0 bases and J 6 bases; bases outside gene matches: 2. The CDR3 covers 15 residues.

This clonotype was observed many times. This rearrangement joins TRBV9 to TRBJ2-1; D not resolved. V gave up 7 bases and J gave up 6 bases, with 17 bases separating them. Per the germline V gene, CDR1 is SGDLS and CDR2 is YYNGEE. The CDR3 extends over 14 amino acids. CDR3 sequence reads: CASALGLLGNEQFF. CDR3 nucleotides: TGTGCCAGCGCCCTTGGCCTCCTCGGCAATGAGCAGTTCTTC.

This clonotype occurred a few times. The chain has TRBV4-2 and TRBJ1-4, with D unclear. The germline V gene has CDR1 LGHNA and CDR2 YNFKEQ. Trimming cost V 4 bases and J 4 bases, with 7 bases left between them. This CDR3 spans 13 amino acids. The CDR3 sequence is CASSRENNEKLFF. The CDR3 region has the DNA TGTGCCAGCAGCCGGGAAAATAATGAAAAACTGTTTTTT.

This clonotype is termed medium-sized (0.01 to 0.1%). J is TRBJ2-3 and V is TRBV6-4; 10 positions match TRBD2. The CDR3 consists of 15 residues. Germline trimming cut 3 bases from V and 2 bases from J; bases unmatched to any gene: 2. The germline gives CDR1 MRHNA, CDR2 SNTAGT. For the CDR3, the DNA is TGTGCCAGCAGTGAAAGCGGGGGGGCCACAGATACGCAGTATTTT. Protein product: CASSESGGATDTQYF.

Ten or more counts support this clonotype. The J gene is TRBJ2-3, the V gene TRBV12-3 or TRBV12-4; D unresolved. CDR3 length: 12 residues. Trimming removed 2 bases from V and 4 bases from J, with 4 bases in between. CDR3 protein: CASSLRADTQYF. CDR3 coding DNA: TGTGCCAGCAGTTTAAGGGCAGATACGCAGTATTTT.

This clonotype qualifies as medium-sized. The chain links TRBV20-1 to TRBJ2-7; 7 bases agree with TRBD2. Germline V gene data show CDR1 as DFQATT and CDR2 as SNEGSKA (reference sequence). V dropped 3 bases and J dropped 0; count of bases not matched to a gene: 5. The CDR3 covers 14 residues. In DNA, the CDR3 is TGCAGTGCTAGGTCGAGCGGGGACTCCTACGAGCAGTACTTC. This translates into CSARSSGDSYEQYF.

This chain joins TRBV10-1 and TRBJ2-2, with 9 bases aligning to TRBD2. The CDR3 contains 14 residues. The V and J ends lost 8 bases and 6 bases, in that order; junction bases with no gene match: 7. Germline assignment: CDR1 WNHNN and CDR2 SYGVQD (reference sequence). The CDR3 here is CASSRRGGSGELFF. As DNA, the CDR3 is TGCGCCAGCTCTCGGCGGGGGGGTTCCGGGGAGCTGTTTTTT.

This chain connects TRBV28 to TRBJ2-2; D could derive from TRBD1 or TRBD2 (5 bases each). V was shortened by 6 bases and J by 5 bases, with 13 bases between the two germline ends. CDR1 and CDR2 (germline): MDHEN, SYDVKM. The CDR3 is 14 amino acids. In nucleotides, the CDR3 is TGTGCCAGCAGCCCGCTCGGGACGACCGGGGAGCTGTTTTTT. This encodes CASSPLGTTGELFF.

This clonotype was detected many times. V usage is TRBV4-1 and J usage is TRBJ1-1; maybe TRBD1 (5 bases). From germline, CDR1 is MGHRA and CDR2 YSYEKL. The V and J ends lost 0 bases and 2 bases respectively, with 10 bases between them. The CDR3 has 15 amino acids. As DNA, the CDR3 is TGCGCCAGCAGCCAAGATTGGCAGGGAAACACTGAAGCTTTCTTT. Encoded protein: CASSQDWQGNTEAFF.

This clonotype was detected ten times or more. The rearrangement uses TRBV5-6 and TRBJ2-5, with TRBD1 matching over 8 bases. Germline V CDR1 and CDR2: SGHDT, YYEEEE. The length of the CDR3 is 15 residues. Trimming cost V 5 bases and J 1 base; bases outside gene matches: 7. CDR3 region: CASRAGTGFQETQYF. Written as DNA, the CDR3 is TGTGCCAGCAGGGCCGGGACAGGATTCCAAGAGACCCAGTACTTC.

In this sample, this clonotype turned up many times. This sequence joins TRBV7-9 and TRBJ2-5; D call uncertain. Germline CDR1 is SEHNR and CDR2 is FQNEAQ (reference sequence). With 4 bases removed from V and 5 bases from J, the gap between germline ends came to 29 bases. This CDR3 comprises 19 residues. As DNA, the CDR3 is TGTGCCAGCAGCTCAGGCCCTGGGGTGGCCCCGATTCCGTGGGAGACCCAGTACTTC. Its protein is CASSSGPGVAPIPWETQYF.

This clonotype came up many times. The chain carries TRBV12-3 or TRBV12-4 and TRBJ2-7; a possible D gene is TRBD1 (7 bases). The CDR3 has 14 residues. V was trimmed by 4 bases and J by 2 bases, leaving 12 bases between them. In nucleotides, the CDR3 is TGTGCCAGCAGTTCGGGGGACAGTCCCTACGAGCAGTACGTC. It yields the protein CASSSGDSPYEQYV.

CDR3 residues: CASSLDEDGPQHF. The CDR3 region has the DNA TGTGCCAGCAGCTTGGACGAGGACGGGCCCCAGCATTTT. This rearrangement joins TRBV5-6 to TRBJ1-5; D gene uncertain. Between the trimmed V and J ends, which lost 0 bases and 9 bases, there was a span of 10 bases. Germline CDR1 SGHDT, CDR2 YYEEEE. The CDR3 extends over 13 amino acids.

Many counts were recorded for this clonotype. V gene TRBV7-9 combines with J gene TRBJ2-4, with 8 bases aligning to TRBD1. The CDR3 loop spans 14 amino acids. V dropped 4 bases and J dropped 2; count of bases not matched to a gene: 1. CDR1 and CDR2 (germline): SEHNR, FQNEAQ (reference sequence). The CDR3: CASSYRGSKNIQYF. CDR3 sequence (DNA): TGTGCCAGCAGCTACAGGGGGTCCAAAAACATTCAGTACTTC.

The CDR3: CAWSPSGGLDGYTF. DNA of the CDR3: TGTGCCTGGAGTCCTTCAGGGGGATTGGATGGCTACACCTTC. This chain connects TRBV30 to TRBJ1-2; 7 bases are shared with TRBD1. Per the germline V gene, CDR1 is GTSNPN and CDR2 is SVGIG (reference sequence). There are 14 residues in the CDR3. J gave up 6 bases and V 2 bases, and 9 bases lay outside the gene matches. The full variable domain, in which reference TRBV30 and TRBJ1-2 provide the parts outside the CDR3, is SQTIHQWPATLVQPVGSPLSLECTVEGTSNPNLYWYRQAAGRGLQLLFYSVGIGQISSEVPQNLSASRPQDRQFILSSKKLLLSDSGFYLCAWSPSGGLDGYTFGSGTRLTVV.

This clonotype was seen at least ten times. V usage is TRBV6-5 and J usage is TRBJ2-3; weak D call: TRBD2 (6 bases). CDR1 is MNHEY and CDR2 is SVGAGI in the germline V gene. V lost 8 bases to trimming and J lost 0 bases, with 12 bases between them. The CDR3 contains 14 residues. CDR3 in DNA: TGTGCCAGCGGCCGACGGGAGAGCACAGATACGCAGTATTTT. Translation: CASGRRESTDTQYF.

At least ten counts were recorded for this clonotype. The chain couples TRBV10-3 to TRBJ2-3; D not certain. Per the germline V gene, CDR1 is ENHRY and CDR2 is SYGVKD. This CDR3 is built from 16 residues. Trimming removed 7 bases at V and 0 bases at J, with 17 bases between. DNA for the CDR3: TGTGCCATCACCGAAGATCCAAACGCTAGCACAGATACGCAGTATTTT. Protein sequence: CAITEDPNASTDTQYF.

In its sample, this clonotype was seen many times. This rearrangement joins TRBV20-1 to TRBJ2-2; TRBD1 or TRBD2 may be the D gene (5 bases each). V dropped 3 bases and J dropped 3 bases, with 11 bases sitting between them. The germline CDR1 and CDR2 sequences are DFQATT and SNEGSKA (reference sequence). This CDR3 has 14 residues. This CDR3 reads CSASEGRDTGELFF. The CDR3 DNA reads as TGCAGTGCTAGTGAGGGACGGGACACCGGGGAGCTGTTTTTT.

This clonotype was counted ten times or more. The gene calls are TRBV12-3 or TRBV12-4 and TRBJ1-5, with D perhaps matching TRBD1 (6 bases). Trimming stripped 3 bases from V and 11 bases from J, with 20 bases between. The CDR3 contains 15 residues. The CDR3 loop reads CASSFYAGVSLAQHF. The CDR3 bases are TGTGCCAGCAGTTTTTATGCAGGGGTATCTTTAGCCCAGCATTTT.

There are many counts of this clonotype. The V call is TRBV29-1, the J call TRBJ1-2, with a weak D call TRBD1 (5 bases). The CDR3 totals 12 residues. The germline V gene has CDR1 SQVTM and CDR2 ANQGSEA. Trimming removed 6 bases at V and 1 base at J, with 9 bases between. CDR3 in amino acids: CSVETDNYGYTF. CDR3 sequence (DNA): TGCAGCGTAGAGACAGATAACTATGGCTACACCTTC. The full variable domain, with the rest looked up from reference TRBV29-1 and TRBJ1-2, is SAVISQKPSRDICQRGTSLTIQCQVDSQVTMMFWYRQQPGQSLTLIATANQGSEATYESGFVIDKFPISRPNLTFSTLTVSNMSPEDSSIYLCSVETDNYGYTFGSGTRLTVV.

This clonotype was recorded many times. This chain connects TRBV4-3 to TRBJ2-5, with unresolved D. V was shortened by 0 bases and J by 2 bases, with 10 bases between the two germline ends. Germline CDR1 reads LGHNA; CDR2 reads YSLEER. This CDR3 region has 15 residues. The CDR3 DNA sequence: TGCGCCAGCAGCCAAGATCGGTACGGACAAGAGACCCAGTACTTC. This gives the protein CASSQDRYGQETQYF.

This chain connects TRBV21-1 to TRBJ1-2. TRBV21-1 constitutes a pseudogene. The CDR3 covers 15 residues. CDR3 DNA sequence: TGTGCCAGCAGCCTGAGGCAGGCGTGTAACTATGGCTACACCTTC. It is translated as CASSLRQACNYGYTF.

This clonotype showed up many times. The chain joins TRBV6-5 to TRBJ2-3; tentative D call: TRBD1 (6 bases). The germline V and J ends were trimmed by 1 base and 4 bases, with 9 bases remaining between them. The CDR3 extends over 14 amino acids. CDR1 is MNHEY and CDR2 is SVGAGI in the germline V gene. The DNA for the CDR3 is TGTGCCAGCAGTTACTACAGGGACGCAGATACGCAGTATTTT. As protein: CASSYYRDADTQYF.

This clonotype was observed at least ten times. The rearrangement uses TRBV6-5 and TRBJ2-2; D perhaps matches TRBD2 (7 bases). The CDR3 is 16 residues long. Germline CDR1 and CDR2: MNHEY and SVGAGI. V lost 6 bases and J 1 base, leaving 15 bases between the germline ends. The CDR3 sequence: CASRSIGGRNTGELFF. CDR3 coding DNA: TGTGCCAGCAGAAGTATCGGGGGGCGGAACACCGGGGAGCTGTTTTTT.

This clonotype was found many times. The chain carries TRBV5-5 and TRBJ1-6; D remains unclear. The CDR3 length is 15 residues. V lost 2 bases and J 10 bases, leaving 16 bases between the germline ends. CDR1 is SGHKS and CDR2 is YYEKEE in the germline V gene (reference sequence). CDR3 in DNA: TGTGCCAGCAGCTTCAGTTCCGGGGTTATGTCACCCCTCCACTTT. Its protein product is CASSFSSGVMSPLHF.